This T cell receptor beta chain derives from a study of early T cells in non-severe SARS-CoV-2 infection. A few counts support this clonotype. Unique molecular identifiers were attached to individual cDNA molecules. TCRdb redid the calling of the 5' RACE reads with MiXCR, one entry per CDR3 protein. The repertoire consists of 45,000 to 55,000 distinct CDR3 sequences, with roughly 13% occurring once and the leading ten covering about 9.4%. The TCR sequence derives from an adult who was a healthcare worker with PCR-confirmed SARS-CoV-2 infection or an uninfected control (not recorded which). Sequencing input: whole blood.

CDR3 in DNA: TGCGCCAGCAGCCAAGAGACGGGGGTTGGAGAGACCCAGTACTTC. This sequence encodes CASSQETGVGETQYF. The chain is built from TRBV4-1 and TRBJ2-5; tentative D call: TRBD2 (6 bases). The V and J ends lost 0 bases and 4 bases respectively, with 12 bases between them. In germline, CDR1 is MGHRA, CDR2 YSYEKL. The CDR3 sequence is 15 residues long.